The rows below give T cell receptor beta chains drawn from one sample of a study of vaccination and CD4 T cells after COVID-19. A single record per CDR3 protein comes from TCRdb applying MiXCR to the PCR reads. The table lists roughly 18,000 distinct CDR3 sequences, approximately 44% of them singletons. Their antigens are not known. This material consisted of CD4+ T cells from blood, cultured in vitro, taken about 7 months after SARS-CoV-2 vaccination. Receptors were obtained from a human donor who had recovered from COVID-19. Each CDR3 is given with its conserved first and last residue. A D gene is named only where the DNA matches it firmly. Some rows mark clone size as missing; the rest say once, few, many or name a class of expanded clone.

-	TRBJ2-3	-	TRBV15	TGTGCCACCAGCCTGACGGGAGATACGCAGTATTTT	CATSLTGDTQYF
TRBD1	TRBJ1-3	once	TRBV7-2	TGTGCCAGCAGCTTCCAGGGGGCTGGAAACACCATATATTTT	CASSFQGAGNTIYF
-	TRBJ1-1	medium-sized	TRBV24-1	TGTGCCACCTCACATCAGGCGAACACTGAAGCTTTCTTT	CATSHQANTEAFF
TRBD2	TRBJ2-5	-	TRBV12-3/TRBV12-4	TGTGCCGCGGGGCTAGCGGGAGTACATGAGACCCAGTACTTC	CAAGLAGVHETQYF
-	TRBJ2-7	-	TRBV20-1	TGCAGTGCTAGAAAAGAGGGCCGCGCCTACGAGCAGTACTTC	CSARKEGRAYEQYF
-	TRBJ1-1	-	TRBV12-3/TRBV12-4	TGTGCCAGCGGCCGGGGCCAGGGGACAACTTTCTTT	CASGRGQGTTFF
TRBD2	TRBJ2-1	few	TRBV20-1	TGCAGCGCAGATAGCGGGGGGTATGAGCAGTTCTTC	CSADSGGYEQFF
TRBD2	TRBJ2-1	-	TRBV7-9	TGTGCCAGCAGCTACCAATCGGGGGGGACGGAATTCTTC	CASSYQSGGTEFF
TRBD2	TRBJ2-1	-	TRBV20-1	TGCAGTGCTACTCGTAGCGGGAGCTTGGACAATGAGCAGTTCTTC	CSATRSGSLDNEQFF
TRBD1	TRBJ2-5	few	TRBV6-2/TRBV6-3	TGTGCCAGCAGTCCCCGGGACAGGGAAGAGACCCAGTACTTC	CASSPRDREETQYF
-	TRBJ1-5	-	TRBV2	TGTGCCAGTGGGCGGGACGTATATCAGCCCCAGCATTTT	CASGRDVYQPQHF
-	TRBJ2-2	medium-sized	TRBV6-1	TGTGCCAGCAGTGAATCTGCGCTGTCAGGGAACACCGGGGAGCTGTTTTTT	CASSESALSGNTGELFF
-	TRBJ2-7	-	TRBV21-1	TGTGCCAGCAAATGGAGGACCCAACACGAAAAATGCAATTACGAGCAGTACTTC	CASKWRTQHEKCNYEQYF